This T cell receptor (beta chain) was profiled in a study of blood T cell repertoires in COVID-19 (dated by TCRdb to about 2020). About the investigation overall: Samples from collaborators originated in the United States, Italy and Spain and spanned both the acute and convalescent phases of COVID-19. The samples were drawn from two sources: the first 160 participants of the ongoing ImmuneRACE study, and about 1,300 subjects contributed by 6 global collaborators. The material from the prospective study consisted of cDNA or gDNA derived from T cells, B-cell-depleted T cells, or PBMCs. Deeply sampled blood TCRbeta repertoires from subjects exposed to, actively infected with, or recovered from COVID-19 were included in the dataset. A freely available public database, intended as a resource for researchers studying the immune response to SARS-CoV-2, is where the repertoires were released. Sample metadata almost always included a de-identified subject ID, COVID-19 status, age in years and sex. Where HLA class I and class II types were available, the types were taken from metadata supplied by the sample provider, not from assay-based typing.

TCRbeta CDR3 regions were amplified from genomic DNA using the immunoSEQ Assay, a bias-controlled multiplex PCR. For the original study's pipeline: The number of nucleated cells in each sample was estimated from the amplification of reference gene primers within the assay. Sequence reads were collapsed and filtered to measure the absolute abundance of every unique TCRbeta CDR3 rearrangement. For each sample, productive Simpson clonality was calculated as the square root of Simpson's diversity index over productive rearrangements. Not all clones reach the TCRdb copy of this immuneACCESS table, which keeps in-frame sequences only. Checked studies attribute under half of the gap to unresolved V genes and leave the rest unexplained. V and J calls and clone size are copied from that table; D and trimming were computed from the DNA. For this sample the table gives 200,000 to 250,000 clones, of which around 81% were detected only once. The ten largest account for 6.5% to 8.5% of the sample.

The paper as a whole reports these results and caveats: How much clinical and demographic metadata was included differed by source and by participant, and the metadata was provided uncurated.

CDR1 and CDR2, per the germline V gene, are SGHRS and YFSETQ. V gives up 0 bases and J gives up 4 bases, and the segment between their germline ends measures 19 bases. CDR3 length: 18 amino acids, cysteine to phenylalanine. Only the CDR3 part of the read is kept: 54 bases, read in frame from the first base. A remark on this clone: What antigen it recognizes has not been identified. The input lacks base qualities; no much larger clone sits a single base away.

In the prospective study, participants were about 18 to 100 years old, resided in 24 geographic areas of the United States, and were enrolled through a virtual design. In the prospective study, participants were assigned to cohorts based on the clinical history participants reported in a screening survey and a study questionnaire. Each participant in the prospective study had whole blood, serum and a nasopharyngeal or oropharyngeal swab collected by mobile phlebotomists. Prospective study participants could optionally give additional blood draws and questionnaires over an approximately 2-month period. Before DNA extraction, blood samples from the prospective study were shipped at room temperature or frozen.

The sample comprised PBMCs or T cells enriched from blood (not recorded which). The V and J segments used are TRBV5-1 and TRBJ1-4; TRBD1 could be the D gene, as 5 bases match. This receptor was obtained from a woman between 40 and 55 years old with acute COVID-19. The CDR3 is CASSLATGGRGGNEKLFF. The DNA sequence is as follows: TGCGCCAGCAGCTTGGCCACGGGCGGTAGGGGAGGTAATGAAAAACTGTTTTTT. Beyond the CDR3, the reference TRBV5-1 and TRBJ1-4 genes provide the residues; the full variable domain reads: KAGVTQTPRYLIKTRGQQVTLSCSPISGHRSVSWYQQTPGQGLQFLFEYFSETQRNKGNFPGRFSGRQFSNSRSEMNVSTLELGDSALYLCASSLATGGRGGNEKLFFGSGTQLSVL.